The rows below give T cell receptor beta chains drawn from one sample of a study of spatial heterogeneity in lung cancer. MiXCR, applied by TCRdb to the 5' RACE reads, yields one record per CDR3 protein. The table has about 43,000 distinct CDR3 sequences, 20% to 25% seen once. The sequencing here drew on PBMCs, taken at follow-up. The receptors originated from a female donor with early-stage non-small cell lung cancer. Both conserved end residues are part of each CDR3. A D gene is named only where the DNA matches it firmly. Not every row has a clone size; where given, it reads once, few, many or a size class.

-,TRBV29-1,TRBJ1-5,-,CSVAGVNQPQHF,TGCAGCGTGGCGGGTGTCAATCAGCCCCAGCATTTT
-,TRBV5-1,TRBJ2-7,-,CASSSSTEWGNEQYF,TGCGCCAGCAGCTCCTCGACAGAATGGGGTAACGAGCAGTACTTC
few,TRBV10-3,TRBJ2-1,-,CAIKGGESYNEQFF,TGTGCCATCAAAGGGGGTGAATCCTACAATGAGCAGTTCTTC
once,TRBV29-1,TRBJ2-3,-,CSVDGTSTDTQYF,TGCAGCGTTGACGGAACTAGCACAGATACGCAGTATTTT
many,TRBV29-1,TRBJ2-1,-,CSVDGGGNEQFF,TGCAGCGTTGACGGCGGAGGGAATGAGCAGTTCTTC
-,TRBV20-1,TRBJ1-2,TRBD1,CSARDYRDRGLGYTF,TGCAGTGCTAGAGATTACCGGGACAGGGGGCTCGGCTACACCTTC
many,TRBV9,TRBJ2-1,-,CASSVALPGTADNEQFF,TGTGCCAGCAGCGTAGCTCTCCCGGGGACCGCAGACAATGAGCAGTTCTTC
few,TRBV2,TRBJ2-5,TRBD1,CASSGTGGEQETQYF,TGTGCCAGCAGTGGGACAGGGGGAGAACAAGAGACCCAGTACTTC
once,TRBV6-5,TRBJ1-1,TRBD1,CASSARQGDTEAFF,TGTGCCAGCAGTGCAAGACAGGGCGACACTGAAGCTTTCTTT
few,TRBV3-1,TRBJ2-1,-,CASSPINNEQFF,TGTGCCAGCAGCCCCATTAACAATGAGCAGTTCTTC
-,TRBV7-7,TRBJ2-4,-,CASISEGNIQYF,TGTGCTAGCATTTCCGAGGGGAACATTCAGTACTTC
many,TRBV24-1,TRBJ2-2,-,CATSPSNTGELFF,TGTGCCACGTCCCCAAGTAACACCGGGGAGCTGTTTTTT
-,TRBV6-1,TRBJ2-7,TRBD1,CASNEGAGGGEQYF,TGTGCCAGCAATGAGGGGGCAGGGGGCGGCGAGCAGTACTTC
-,TRBV19,TRBJ2-5,TRBD2,CASSTTSGVETQYF,TGTGCCAGTAGTACGACTAGCGGGGTAGAGACCCAGTACTTC
few,TRBV11-1,TRBJ2-2,TRBD2,CASSFGLAENTGELFF,TGTGCCAGCAGCTTCGGACTAGCGGAGAACACCGGGGAGCTGTTTTTT
many,TRBV19,TRBJ1-2,-,CASSSRTRGDYGYTF,TGTGCCAGTAGTAGCCGGACAAGGGGGGACTATGGCTACACCTTC
-,TRBV6-6,TRBJ2-5,-,CASKRAQETQYF,TGTGCCAGCAAGCGGGCTCAAGAGACCCAGTACTTC
few,TRBV21-1,TRBJ2-2,-,CAGPPGQENTGELFF,TGTGCCGGCCCCCCGGGACAGGAGAACACCGGGGAGCTGTTTTTT
-,TRBV5-1,TRBJ2-5,TRBD2,CASSLSGRLARGETQYF,TGCGCCAGCAGCCTGTCAGGCAGGCTAGCGCGGGGGGAGACCCAGTACTTC
-,TRBV3-1,TRBJ2-3,-,CASSQERRGTQYF,TGTGCCAGCAGCCAAGAACGCCGGGGTACGCAGTATTTT
-,TRBV10-3,TRBJ2-1,-,CAISESGNEQFF,TGTGCCATCAGTGAGTCAGGGAATGAGCAGTTCTTC
few,TRBV7-2,TRBJ2-3,TRBD1,CASSQRQGAQYF,TGTGCCAGCAGCCAACGACAGGGTGCGCAGTATTTT
-,TRBV28,TRBJ2-7,-,CASSFYSYEQYF,TGTGCCAGCAGCTTTTATTCCTACGAGCAGTACTTC
few,TRBV7-8,TRBJ2-7,TRBD1,CASRPGTGSAYEQYF,TGTGCCAGTAGACCCGGGACAGGGAGTGCTTACGAGCAGTACTTC
few,TRBV9,TRBJ2-7,TRBD1,CASSPNRDRGYYEQYF,TGTGCCAGCAGCCCTAACCGGGACAGGGGGTACTACGAGCAGTACTTC
many,TRBV7-2,TRBJ2-5,-,CASSLGRGPQETQYF,TGTGCCAGCAGCCTAGGGCGGGGCCCTCAAGAGACCCAGTACTTC
-,TRBV3-1,TRBJ2-6,-,CASSLPLSHGANVLTF,TGTGCCAGCAGCCTCCCTCTCAGCCATGGGGCCAACGTCCTGACTTTC
many,TRBV11-2,TRBJ2-2,TRBD2,CASSRLLELAEHYTGELFF,TGTGCCAGCAGCCGACTCCTAGAACTAGCGGAACACTACACCGGGGAGCTGTTTTTT
many,TRBV29-1,TRBJ1-4,TRBD1,CSVEARDRREKLFF,TGCAGCGTTGAAGCCCGGGACAGACGAGAGAAACTGTTTTTT
-,TRBV7-2,TRBJ2-1,-,CASSLGVNNEQFF,TGTGCCAGCAGCTTAGGGGTAAACAATGAGCAGTTCTTC
-,TRBV25-1,TRBJ2-4,TRBD1,CASSGAGTVIQYF,TGTGCCAGCAGTGGGGCCGGGACAGTAATTCAGTACTTC
-,TRBV19,TRBJ2-7,-,CASSIQLTYEQYF,TGTGCCAGTAGTATTCAGCTAACCTACGAGCAGTACTTC
many,TRBV19,TRBJ1-2,TRBD1,CASSWLGTGNGYTF,TGTGCCAGTAGTTGGCTCGGGACAGGGAATGGCTACACCTTC
-,TRBV3-1,TRBJ2-1,TRBD2,CASSQGGLAGHEQFF,TGTGCCAGCAGCCAAGGGGGACTAGCGGGCCATGAGCAGTTCTTC
few,TRBV7-9,TRBJ2-6,-,CASSLGVSGANVLTF,TGTGCCAGCAGCTTAGGGGTATCTGGGGCCAACGTCCTGACTTTC
-,TRBV18,TRBJ1-3,-,CVSSPTTPSPGNTIYF,TGTGTCAGCTCACCCACCACCCCGAGTCCTGGAAACACCATATATTTT
few,TRBV29-1,TRBJ1-3,-,CSVSGRVSSGNTIYF,TGCAGCGTCTCGGGACGGGTGAGCTCTGGAAACACCATATATTTT
-,TRBV23-1,TRBJ2-1,TRBD2,CASSQSAGGYSNEQFF,TGCGCCAGCAGTCAATCGGCGGGGGGCTATTCCAATGAGCAGTTCTTC
few,TRBV5-1,TRBJ2-5,-,CASSLFPTAAGGKETQYF,TGCGCCAGCAGCTTATTCCCTACCGCGGCAGGGGGGAAAGAGACCCAGTACTTC
-,TRBV7-3,TRBJ1-6,-,CASSLTRSNSPLHF,TGTGCCAGCAGCTTAACCAGATCTAATTCACCCCTCCACTTT
-,TRBV7-3,TRBJ2-3,-,CASSLTGSTDTQYF,TGTGCCAGCAGCTTAACGGGGAGCACAGATACGCAGTATTTT